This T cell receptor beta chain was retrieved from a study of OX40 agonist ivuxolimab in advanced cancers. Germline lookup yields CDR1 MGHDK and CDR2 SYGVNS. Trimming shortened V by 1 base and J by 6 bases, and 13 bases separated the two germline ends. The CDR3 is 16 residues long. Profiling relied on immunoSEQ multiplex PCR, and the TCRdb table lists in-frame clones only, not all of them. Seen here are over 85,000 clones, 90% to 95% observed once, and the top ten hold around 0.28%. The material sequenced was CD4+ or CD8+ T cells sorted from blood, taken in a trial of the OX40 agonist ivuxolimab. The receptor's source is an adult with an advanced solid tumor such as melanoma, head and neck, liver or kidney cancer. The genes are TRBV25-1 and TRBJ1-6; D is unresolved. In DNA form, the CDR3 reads TGTGCCAGCAGTGAATCGCGGGCGGGAGTTAATTCACCCCTCCACTTT. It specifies CASSESRAGVNSPLHF.